The T cell receptor (beta chain) under discussion was sequenced for a study of metastatic and nonmetastatic thyroid tumors. Across the whole study: Repertoire comparison spanned blood and tumor or nodule tissue of malignant and benign thyroid patients.

The J segment lost 5 bases and the V segment lost 4 bases, leaving 7 bases of the junction unmatched. CDR3 length equals 14 residues. Germline CDR1 and CDR2: MGHRA and YSYEKL. This clone showed up many times. The antigen remains undetermined. Study-level points and caveats: Benign nodules reportedly had significantly lower TCR beta diversity than malignant thyroid tumors in blood and tumor.

All patients reached thyroid surgery having received no treatment beforehand. TCRdb recomputed clones from the PCR reads via MiXCR. The sample includes some 64,000 clones, about 4% seen only once; the top ten take approximately 20%. The sequence derives from a female donor with papillary thyroid cancer or a benign thyroid nodule (not recorded which). Some clones in this sample may be carry-over from other donors' samples. The chain combines TRBV4-1 with TRBJ2-7; 8 nucleotides agree with TRBD1. Sequenced: blood. The CDR3 nucleotides are TGCGCCAGCAGCCTACGGACAGGGTTCAACGAGCAGTACTTC. Translation gives CASSLRTGFNEQYF.